This T cell receptor beta chain was sequenced during a study of blood T cell repertoires in COVID-19. Across the study: COVID-19 samples collected from the United States, Italy and Spain covered acute and convalescent phases. The analysed material was cDNA or gDNA that came from T cells, B-cell-depleted T cells, or PBMCs.

The CDR3 has 15 amino acids. Germline CDR1 reads SGHRS; CDR2 reads YFSETQ. The V segment lost 3 bases and the J segment 10 bases; nucleotides outside the gene matches: 9. Seattle patients were enrolled during active infection and followed longitudinally. In the original processing: Scientists estimated how many nucleated cells there were by amplifying reference gene primers. TCRdb's table, derived via immunoSEQ multiplex PCR, lists solely in-frame clones and lacks some. V, J and clone size reflect that table, while D and trimming were determined from the DNA. The data contain about 200,000 clones, over 80% of them singletons.

Material: peripheral blood. The TCR comes from a man between 60 and 75 years old with COVID-19, enrolled during active disease. The rearrangement links TRBV5-1 to TRBJ1-6; 8 bases are shared with TRBD1. The CDR3 DNA reads as TGCGCCAGCAGCTCGACAGGGGCGGTGGAGTCACCCCTCCACTTT. The encoded protein is CASSSTGAVESPLHF.